Listed below are T cell receptor beta chains from one sample, sequenced in a study of blood T cell repertoires in COVID-19. Here immunoSEQ multiplex PCR was the method, and the copy in TCRdb shows in-frame clones only, minus some. The repertoire consists of 250,000 or so clones, with approximately 90% occurring once and the leading ten covering under 8%. Specimen: peripheral blood. Receptors were obtained from a woman under 40 with COVID-19, enrolled during active disease. The CDR3 runs from the conserved cysteine through the conserved F or W. D genes are given only for firm matches. Clone size is not always given. Where it is, it says once, few, many or a class for expanded clones.

d_call	clone_size	v_call	j_call	cdr3_aa	cdr3_nt
TRBD1	.	TRBV7-9	TRBJ1-1	CASSGYTDRASEAFF	TGTGCCAGCAGCGGATATACAGACAGGGCTTCTGAAGCTTTCTTT
.	.	TRBV19	TRBJ2-2	CASGQLTGELFF	TGTGCCAGCGGACAGCTGACCGGGGAGCTGTTTTTT
.	.	TRBV19	TRBJ1-5	CASSGSNQPQHF	TGTGCCAGTAGTGGCAGCAATCAGCCCCAGCATTTT
.	.	TRBV19	TRBJ1-4	CASPGGSREKLFF	TGTGCCAGTCCGGGAGGTTCGAGGGAAAAACTGTTTTTT
TRBD1	.	TRBV2	TRBJ1-2	CASKGDRNYGYTF	TGTGCCAGCAAAGGGGACAGGAACTATGGCTACACCTTC
.	.	TRBV5-1	TRBJ2-1	CASSLASLAAYNEQFF	TGCGCCAGCAGCTTGGCAAGCCTAGCCGCCTACAATGAGCAGTTCTTC
TRBD2	.	TRBV29-1	TRBJ2-1	CSVPGTSGSYNEQFF	TGCAGCGTCCCGGGGACTAGCGGGAGTTACAATGAGCAGTTCTTC
TRBD2	.	TRBV29-1	TRBJ2-3	CSVKLAGMTDTQYF	TGCAGCGTCAAACTAGCGGGAATGACAGATACGCAGTATTTT
TRBD1	.	TRBV6-1	TRBJ1-5	CASSEEGTANQPQHF	TGTGCCAGCAGTGAAGAAGGGACAGCTAATCAGCCCCAGCATTTT
.	.	TRBV27	TRBJ2-1	CASSLWGGDEQFF	TGTGCCAGCAGTCTCTGGGGGGGCGATGAGCAGTTCTTC
.	.	TRBV7-9	TRBJ2-1	CASRPLGTGGQNEQFF	TGTGCCAGCAGGCCTTTGGGGACGGGGGGCCAGAATGAGCAGTTCTTC
TRBD1	.	TRBV30	TRBJ2-5	CAWTSRDRGGQETQYF	TGTGCCTGGACCTCGCGGGACAGGGGTGGCCAAGAGACCCAGTACTTC
TRBD1	.	TRBV19	TRBJ1-2	CASSRTGRNYGYTF	TGTGCCAGTAGTCGGACAGGGCGAAACTATGGCTACACCTTC
TRBD1	.	TRBV5-6	TRBJ2-7	CASSSTGRYEQYF	TGTGCCAGCAGCTCGACAGGGCGGTACGAGCAGTACTTC
TRBD1	.	TRBV10-3	TRBJ1-6	CAISESRDSNSPLHF	TGTGCCATCAGTGAGTCTCGGGACAGCAATTCACCCCTCCACTTT
.	.	TRBV11-3	TRBJ2-5	CASSPRGAPETQYF	TGTGCCAGCAGCCCACGGGGGGCTCCCGAGACCCAGTACTTC
.	once	TRBV7-2	TRBJ2-5	CASRGPGRETQYF	TGTGCCAGCCGCGGCCCAGGGAGGGAGACCCAGTACTTC
TRBD1	.	TRBV4-1	TRBJ2-7	CASSPRQGTSYEQYF	TGCGCCAGCAGCCCGCGACAGGGAACCTCCTACGAGCAGTACTTC
.	.	TRBV5-4	TRBJ1-1	CASSLTVGATNTEAFF	TGTGCCAGCAGCTTGACAGTCGGCGCAACTAACACTGAAGCTTTCTTT
.	few	TRBV25-1	TRBJ2-7	CASSEQGSYEQYF	TGTGCCAGCAGTGAGCAGGGTTCCTACGAGCAGTACTTC
TRBD2	.	TRBV6-2/TRBV6-3	TRBJ2-1	CASSLRRGGYDEQFF	TGTGCCAGCAGTCTCAGGCGGGGGGGTTATGATGAGCAGTTCTTC
TRBD1	.	TRBV5-1	TRBJ2-3	CASSLDRGQDTQYF	TGCGCCAGCAGCTTGGACAGGGGGCAGGATACGCAGTATTTT
TRBD1	.	TRBV28	TRBJ1-6	CASSLLRGDREFGSPLHF	TGTGCCAGCAGTTTATTGCGGGGGGACAGGGAATTCGGTTCACCCCTCCACTTT
.	.	TRBV4-1	TRBJ1-1	CASSQERGTEAFF	TGCGCCAGCAGCCAAGAGCGTGGCACTGAAGCTTTCTTT
TRBD1	.	TRBV3-1/TRBV3-2	TRBJ1-3	CASSQEGQHSGNTIYF	TGTGCCAGCAGCCAAGAGGGACAGCACTCTGGAAACACCATATATTTT
.	.	TRBV6-2/TRBV6-3	TRBJ2-7	CASSYSTRGEQYF	TGTGCCAGCAGTTACTCAACCCGAGGGGAGCAGTACTTC
TRBD1	once	TRBV9	TRBJ1-2	CASSSRTGTNYGYTF	TGTGCCAGCAGCTCACGGACAGGTACTAACTATGGCTACACCTTC
.	.	TRBV27	TRBJ1-6	CASSFTGLDSPLHF	TGTGCCAGCAGTTTCACAGGCCTGGATTCACCCCTCCACTTT
TRBD1	once	TRBV2	TRBJ1-3	CASSDRGVASGNTIYF	TGTGCCAGCAGTGACAGGGGGGTAGCGTCTGGAAACACCATATATTTT
TRBD2	once	TRBV24-1	TRBJ2-5	CATRASGGGETQYF	TGTGCCACCCGGGCTAGCGGCGGGGGGGAGACCCAGTACTTC
TRBD1	.	TRBV5-5	TRBJ2-7	CASSYPETGSSYEQYF	TGTGCCAGCAGTTACCCGGAGACAGGGAGCTCCTACGAGCAGTACTTC
TRBD1	.	TRBV6-2/TRBV6-3	TRBJ1-5	CASSRGGVGQPQHF	TGTGCCAGCAGCCGAGGGGGCGTTGGGCAGCCCCAGCATTTT
.	.	TRBV28	TRBJ1-1	CASGNLQGLEAFF	TGTGCCAGCGGAAACTTACAGGGCCTTGAAGCTTTCTTT
TRBD1	.	TRBV7-9	TRBJ1-5	CASSSSYGQGTNQPQHF	TGTGCCAGCAGTTCTAGCTACGGACAGGGTACCAATCAGCCCCAGCATTTT
TRBD2	.	TRBV7-7	TRBJ2-5	CASSGATGQTQYF	TGTGCTAGCAGCGGGGCGACCGGACAGACCCAGTACTTC
TRBD2	.	TRBV19	TRBJ2-1	CASITGLAGYNEQFF	TGTGCCAGCATCACCGGACTAGCGGGGTACAATGAGCAGTTCTTC
TRBD1	.	TRBV19	TRBJ2-3	CASSRQGRGDTQYF	TGTGCCAGTAGTAGACAGGGGAGAGGAGATACGCAGTATTTT
TRBD2	.	TRBV6-2/TRBV6-3	TRBJ2-3	CASIPGLAGSTDTQYF	TGTGCCAGCATCCCGGGACTAGCGGGGAGCACAGATACGCAGTATTTT
.	.	TRBV7-2	TRBJ2-3	CASSSTVSGQYF	TGTGCCAGCAGCTCAACCGTTTCGGGGCAGTATTTT
TRBD2	.	TRBV5-5	TRBJ2-1	CASSRTSGRTQAEQFF	TGTGCCAGCAGCCGAACTAGCGGGAGGACACAGGCTGAGCAGTTCTTC
TRBD2	.	TRBV2	TRBJ2-2	CASSEPGTSRTGELFF	TGTGCCAGCAGTGAACCCGGGACTAGCCGCACCGGGGAGCTGTTTTTT
.	many	TRBV7-9	TRBJ1-3	CASRPSDRSSGNTIYF	TGTGCCAGCAGGCCTTCTGATAGGAGCTCTGGAAACACCATATATTTT
.	.	TRBV3-1/TRBV3-2	TRBJ2-1	CASSPSHPNNEQFF	TGTGCCAGCAGCCCTAGCCATCCCAACAATGAGCAGTTCTTC
.	.	TRBV6-5	TRBJ2-7	CASSNINRETYEQYF	TGTGCCAGCAGTAACATCAACCGGGAGACCTACGAGCAGTACTTC
.	.	TRBV5-5	TRBJ1-4	CASSSSRVMGEKLFF	TGTGCCAGCAGCTCATCCAGGGTCATGGGTGAAAAACTGTTTTTT
TRBD1	.	TRBV27	TRBJ1-4	CASSRTGGFEKLFF	TGTGCCAGCAGTAGGACAGGGGGCTTTGAAAAACTGTTTTTT
.	.	TRBV18	TRBJ1-4	CASSNRDIFATNEKLFF	TGTGCCAGCTCAAACCGGGACATTTTTGCAACTAATGAAAAACTGTTTTTT
TRBD1	.	TRBV10-1	TRBJ1-2	CASSDHGTGKHGYTF	TGCGCCAGCAGTGACCACGGGACAGGGAAGCATGGCTACACCTTC
.	.	TRBV10-1	TRBJ2-2	CASGSGIITGELFF	TGCGCCAGCGGCTCGGGGATAATCACCGGGGAGCTGTTTTTT
TRBD1	.	TRBV2	TRBJ1-4	CASSARQGGEKLFF	TGTGCCAGCAGTGCCCGACAGGGCGGCGAAAAACTGTTTTTT
TRBD1	.	TRBV2	TRBJ1-4	CASSRTLTGGNEKLFF	TGTGCCAGCAGTCGCACGTTGACAGGGGGAAATGAAAAACTGTTTTTT
TRBD1	.	TRBV11-3	TRBJ1-1	CASSPGGTEAFF	TGTGCCAGCAGTCCAGGGGGGACTGAAGCTTTCTTT
.	.	TRBV9	TRBJ1-1	CASSGSGVNTEAFF	TGTGCCAGCAGCGGCTCAGGGGTGAACACTGAAGCTTTCTTT
.	.	TRBV13	TRBJ1-2	CASSPQGRAPPYGYTF	TGTGCCAGCAGCCCCCAAGGCAGGGCCCCTCCCTATGGCTACACCTTC
TRBD2	many	TRBV29-1	TRBJ2-3	CSAVVASGVTDTQYF	TGCAGCGCCGTGGTGGCTAGCGGGGTCACAGATACGCAGTATTTT
TRBD2	.	TRBV7-9	TRBJ2-7	CASSPRFSGGYEQYF	TGTGCCAGCAGCCCCCGCTTTAGCGGGGGCTACGAGCAGTACTTC
TRBD1	.	TRBV28	TRBJ1-5	CASSTLQGKMDQPQHF	TGTGCCAGCAGTACGTTACAGGGGAAGATGGATCAGCCCCAGCATTTT